In this sample, the clone carrying this TCR beta chain is medium-sized (0.01 to 0.1%). The CDR3 has 15 residues. The V gene's germline CDR1 is SGHAT and CDR2 FQNNGV. V lost 4 bases and J lost 7; bases outside the gene matches: 6. Treg sorting used a CD4+CD25+CD127-/low gate. TCRdb processed the 5' RACE reads anew with MiXCR; each CDR3 protein has one entry. In the table there are more than 9,500 distinct CDR3 sequences, approximately 24% of which are singletons. The V call is TRBV11-2, the J call TRBJ1-6, with 8 bases identical to TRBD1. The source material was Tregs sorted from blood. This TCR was recovered from a female donor with breast cancer. CDR3: CASSSSSGGNSPLHF. CDR3 DNA sequence: TGTGCCAGCAGCTCCTCCTCAGGGGGCAATTCACCCCTCCACTTT.